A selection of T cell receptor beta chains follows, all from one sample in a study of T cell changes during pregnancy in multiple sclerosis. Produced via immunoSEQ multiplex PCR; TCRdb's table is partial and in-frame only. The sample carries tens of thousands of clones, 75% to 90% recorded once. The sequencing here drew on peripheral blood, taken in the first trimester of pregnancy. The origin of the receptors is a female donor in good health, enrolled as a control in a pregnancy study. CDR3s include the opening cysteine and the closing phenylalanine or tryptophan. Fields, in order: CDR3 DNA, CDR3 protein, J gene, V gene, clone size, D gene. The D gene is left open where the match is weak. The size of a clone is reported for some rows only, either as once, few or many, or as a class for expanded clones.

TGTGCCAGCAGGGGGGACAGCGGCAAAAACATTCAGTACTTC	CASRGDSGKNIQYF	TRBJ2-4	TRBV6-1	NA	TRBD1
TGTGCCAGCAGCACGGGTCCCCTAAACTCCTACGAGCAGTACTTC	CASSTGPLNSYEQYF	TRBJ2-7	TRBV5-4	NA	NA
TGTGCCAGCGAAAGCAGGGGCTTAAGGGAAAAACTGTTTTTT	CASESRGLREKLFF	TRBJ1-4	TRBV6-1	NA	NA
TGTGCCAGCAGCTTAGTCGTCGGGGCTCAGCGGGGAAGCTCCTACGAGCAGTACTTC	CASSLVVGAQRGSSYEQYF	TRBJ2-7	TRBV7-9	NA	TRBD2
TGTGCTAGCAGCTTAGATGGACTAGCGGCAGCCAATGAGCAGTTCTTC	CASSLDGLAAANEQFF	TRBJ2-1	TRBV7-7	NA	TRBD2
TGCGCCAGCAGCCAAGATCGAGTTGACTCCTACGAGCAGTACTTC	CASSQDRVDSYEQYF	TRBJ2-7	TRBV4-3	NA	NA
TGTGCCATCAGTGACCTTGGCAGGGGGCAAGACTATGGCTACACCTTC	CAISDLGRGQDYGYTF	TRBJ1-2	TRBV10-3	NA	TRBD1
TGTGCCAGCAGCTTGTGGGGGGGGAACACAGATACGCAGTATTTT	CASSLWGGNTDTQYF	TRBJ2-3	TRBV7-2	NA	TRBD2
TGCAGCGTCCGGGCCGGGACTAGCTCTTTCATGGGATTGGGGGCGTACGAGCAGTACTTC	CSVRAGTSSFMGLGAYEQYF	TRBJ2-7	TRBV29-1	NA	TRBD2
TGTGCCAGCAGTGGACCGGGACAGGGGTACGAAAAACTGTTTTTT	CASSGPGQGYEKLFF	TRBJ1-4	TRBV2	NA	TRBD1
TGTGCCAGCAGCCAAGCGATACCACAGGCTTTCTTT	CASSQAIPQAFF	TRBJ1-1	TRBV14	once	NA
TGTGCCAGCAGCCCATTGACAGCCCAAGGGGCCCAGTACTTC	CASSPLTAQGAQYF	TRBJ2-5	TRBV7-2	NA	NA
TGTGCCAGCAGCTTGCAGACGCGGACCGGGGAGCTGTTTTTT	CASSLQTRTGELFF	TRBJ2-2	TRBV5-4	NA	NA
TGTGCCATCAGTGGAATGGCGGGGCGCACAGATACGCAGTATTTT	CAISGMAGRTDTQYF	TRBJ2-3	TRBV10-3	NA	NA
TGTGCCTTGGGACAGACGAATTCACCCCTCCACTTT	CALGQTNSPLHF	TRBJ1-6	TRBV30	NA	TRBD1
TGTGCCAGCGATTCAGGCGGCGCAGGGCCTCTTAGCAATCAGCCCCAGCATTTT	CASDSGGAGPLSNQPQHF	TRBJ1-5	TRBV5-6	NA	NA
TGTGCCAGCAGTCCCCTGGGGGGGGGACTAGCCAAAAACATTCAGTACTTC	CASSPLGGGLAKNIQYF	TRBJ2-4	TRBV2	NA	TRBD2
TGCAGCGTTGTAAAACAGGGCACTGAAGCTTTCTTT	CSVVKQGTEAFF	TRBJ1-1	TRBV29-1	NA	NA
TGTGCCAGCAGGCTCCAGGATCCCAATGAGCAGTTCTTC	CASRLQDPNEQFF	TRBJ2-1	TRBV6-6	NA	NA
TGTGCCAGCAGTACAGGGGAATGGGATGAGCAGTTCTTC	CASSTGEWDEQFF	TRBJ2-1	TRBV5-8	NA	TRBD1
TGTGCCAGCAGCGGGACAGGGGTCGCCGGGGAGCTGTTTTTT	CASSGTGVAGELFF	TRBJ2-2	TRBV7-9	NA	TRBD1
TGTGCCAGCAGCTTGGATAGCGGGAGGGCCGGGGAGCAGTTCTTC	CASSLDSGRAGEQFF	TRBJ2-1	TRBV5-4	NA	TRBD2
TGTGCCAGCAGTTTGACGGGGATCTACGAGCAGTACTTC	CASSLTGIYEQYF	TRBJ2-7	TRBV28	NA	NA
TGTGCCAGCAGTTACACCAAGACAGGGGTGGGTACTGAAGCTTTCTTT	CASSYTKTGVGTEAFF	TRBJ1-1	TRBV6-5	NA	TRBD1